This T cell receptor (beta chain) is from a study of shared clonotypes between healthy human individuals. Profiled with immunoSEQ multiplex PCR; TCRdb holds only in-frame clones, not every one. The table has 2 million to 3 million clones, more than 80% seen once. Trimming stripped 0 bases from V and 8 bases from J, with 21 bases between. The CDR3 extends over 17 amino acids. The germline V gene encodes CDR1 SGHNT and CDR2 YYREEE (reference sequence). V and J are TRBV5-4 and TRBJ2-1, with a possible D match to TRBD2 (6 bases). The receptor comes from a young man in good health. The sample consisted of naive CD4+ T cells sorted from blood. Subset reported: CD45RA+ positively selected. The CDR3 sequence is CASSLGRGRQRVDEQFF. The CDR3 coding sequence is TGTGCCAGCAGCTTGGGGAGGGGCAGACAAAGGGTAGATGAGCAGTTCTTC.